This is a list of T cell receptor beta chains from one sample in a study of cytomegalovirus exposure and HLA in healthy donors. Sequencing was performed with immunoSEQ multiplex PCR; in TCRdb, only in-frame clones are kept and a portion is missing. The repertoire holds 100,000 to 150,000 clones, with around three quarters as singletons. The sample was PBMCs. The receptors here all came from a man between 18 and 29 years old in good health and CMV-seropositive. Each CDR3 is given with its conserved first and last residue. The D gene is left open where the match is weak. Not every row has a clone size; where given, it reads once, few, many or a size class.

d_gene,j_gene,abundance,v_gene,CDR3aa,CDR3nt
.,TRBJ1-5,.,TRBV5-6,CASSLGVGGYGQPQHF,TGTGCCAGCAGCTTGGGCGTTGGGGGCTATGGTCAGCCCCAGCATTTT
TRBD1,TRBJ2-7,few,TRBV19,CASSISSSGGIYEQYF,TGTGCCAGTAGTATATCGTCGTCAGGGGGCATCTACGAGCAGTACTTC
TRBD2,TRBJ2-2,once,TRBV25-1,CASRGLAGAPGTGELFF,TGTGCCAGCAGGGGACTAGCGGGAGCCCCGGGCACCGGGGAGCTGTTTTTT
TRBD1,TRBJ2-1,.,TRBV6-4,CASSDSGQGAYNEQFF,TGTGCCAGCAGTGACTCAGGACAGGGCGCCTACAATGAGCAGTTCTTC
.,TRBJ2-7,.,TRBV5-1,CASSSGLWQYF,TGCGCCAGCAGTTCCGGACTCTGGCAGTACTTC
TRBD1,TRBJ1-2,.,TRBV15,CATNRDRTNGYTF,TGTGCCACCAACCGGGACAGGACCAACGGCTACACCTTC
.,TRBJ2-7,.,TRBV30,CAWSVRGDYEQYF,TGTGCCTGGAGTGTACGCGGGGACTACGAGCAGTACTTC
TRBD1,TRBJ2-1,few,TRBV18,CASSTRQGAENEQFF,TGTGCCAGCTCAACTCGACAGGGGGCAGAGAATGAGCAGTTCTTC
TRBD1,TRBJ2-7,.,TRBV7-9,CASTATGFYEQYF,TGTGCCAGCACCGCGACAGGGTTTTACGAGCAGTACTTC
.,TRBJ1-2,.,TRBV5-1,CASSRENGVYGYTF,TGCGCCAGCAGCCGGGAGAACGGAGTCTATGGCTACACCTTC
.,TRBJ2-7,.,TRBV23-1,CASSATSCSYEQYF,TGCGCCAGCAGTGCGACATCCTGCTCCTACGAGCAGTACTTC
.,TRBJ1-1,.,TRBV27,CASSLFTGSSEAFF,TGTGCCAGCAGTTTATTTACCGGGAGTTCTGAAGCTTTCTTT
.,TRBJ1-1,few,TRBV2,CASSPIGYRTEAFF,TGTGCCAGCAGCCCAATCGGGTATAGGACTGAAGCTTTCTTT
.,TRBJ1-2,.,TRBV19,CASSGGGIPGYTF,TGTGCCAGTAGTGGGGGGGGGATCCCCGGCTACACCTTC
.,TRBJ2-2,medium-sized,TRBV5-5,CASREGQMLSGELFF,TGTGCCAGCAGGGAGGGACAGATGCTATCCGGGGAGCTGTTTTTT
TRBD1,TRBJ2-4,.,TRBV19,CASRTLPGQGTNSQYF,TGTGCCAGTAGGACACTTCCGGGACAGGGTACAAACAGTCAGTACTTC
.,TRBJ2-1,.,TRBV9,CASSSQNSEQFF,TGTGCCAGCAGCTCTCAAAACAGTGAGCAGTTCTTC
TRBD1,TRBJ1-6,.,TRBV5-1,CASSLVGGNSPLHF,TGCGCCAGCAGCCTCGTAGGGGGCAATTCACCCCTCCACTTT
.,TRBJ1-2,.,TRBV5-4,CASSPGESDGYTF,TGTGCCAGCAGCCCCGGGGAATCCGATGGCTACACCTTC
.,TRBJ2-3,.,TRBV2,CASSGQSPRTDTQYF,TGTGCCAGCAGTGGGCAGTCCCCCCGCACAGATACGCAGTATTTT
TRBD2,TRBJ2-5,once,TRBV6-5,CASRRTSGGSATQYF,TGTGCCAGCAGAAGGACTAGCGGGGGGTCCGCGACCCAGTACTTC
.,TRBJ2-7,.,TRBV27,CASSFSQAYEQYF,TGTGCCAGCAGTTTTTCACAGGCCTACGAGCAGTACTTC
TRBD1,TRBJ1-1,.,TRBV18,CASSQDRGGTEAFF,TGTGCCAGCTCACAGGACAGGGGTGGCACTGAAGCTTTCTTT
.,TRBJ2-7,few,TRBV6-5,CASSYSDGDEQYF,TGTGCCAGCAGTTACTCGGACGGGGATGAGCAGTACTTC
TRBD1,TRBJ2-4,.,TRBV2,CASGDRGRQNSQYF,TGTGCCAGCGGGGACAGGGGACGCCAAAACAGTCAGTACTTC
TRBD1,TRBJ1-2,.,TRBV27,CASSSGRTGANYGYTF,TGTGCCAGCAGTTCCGGTCGGACAGGGGCCAACTATGGCTACACCTTC
TRBD1,TRBJ2-7,.,TRBV19,CASSPQFDRATEQYF,TGTGCCAGTAGCCCCCAGTTCGACAGGGCGACCGAGCAGTACTTC
TRBD2,TRBJ2-5,.,TRBV10-3,CAISEGLAGRGGRETQYF,TGTGCCATCAGTGAGGGACTAGCGGGTCGGGGTGGAAGGGAGACCCAGTACTTC
.,TRBJ2-5,.,TRBV5-8,CASSPDSLYGETQYF,TGTGCCAGCAGCCCGGATAGCTTGTACGGGGAGACCCAGTACTTC
TRBD2,TRBJ2-2,.,TRBV18,CASSSRTSGKLGELFF,TGTGCCAGCTCATCTCGGACTAGCGGGAAATTAGGGGAGCTGTTTTTT
.,TRBJ2-1,.,TRBV11-2,CASSLDTYNEQFF,TGTGCCAGCAGCTTAGATACCTACAATGAGCAGTTCTTC
TRBD1,TRBJ1-5,.,TRBV28,CASMRDRPQPQHF,TGTGCCAGTATGAGGGACAGACCTCAGCCCCAGCATTTT
.,TRBJ1-4,once,TRBV6-6,CASSYWGVNEKLFF,TGTGCCAGCAGTTACTGGGGGGTCAATGAAAAACTGTTTTTT
TRBD1,TRBJ2-2,.,TRBV11-3,CASSLAGTGVAGELFF,TGTGCCAGCAGCTTGGCCGGGACAGGGGTGGCCGGGGAGCTGTTTTTT
.,TRBJ1-2,.,TRBV4-1,CASSQVEANYGYTF,TGCGCCAGCAGCCAAGTAGAGGCCAACTATGGCTACACCTTC
TRBD1,TRBJ1-5,few,TRBV6-5,CASSGGQDNQPQHF,TGTGCCAGCAGCGGTGGACAGGACAATCAGCCCCAGCATTTT
.,TRBJ1-5,.,TRBV28,CASSLGPQGSNQPQHF,TGTGCCAGCAGTTTAGGCCCACAGGGTAGCAATCAGCCCCAGCATTTT
TRBD1,TRBJ2-7,.,TRBV15,CATSNPGQGSVYYEQYF,TGTGCCACCAGTAATCCGGGACAGGGGTCCGTCTACTACGAGCAGTACTTC
TRBD1,TRBJ1-4,few,TRBV9,CASSPHRGFNEKLFF,TGTGCCAGCAGCCCCCACAGGGGATTTAATGAAAAACTGTTTTTT
TRBD1,TRBJ2-7,.,TRBV5-1,CASSGLTGTGGGEQYF,TGCGCCAGCAGCGGCCTAACAGGGACAGGGGGTGGCGAGCAGTACTTC
.,TRBJ2-1,.,TRBV30,CAWSVELSYNEQFF,TGTGCCTGGAGTGTAGAGCTTTCCTACAATGAGCAGTTCTTC
.,TRBJ1-4,.,TRBV6-6,CASSYSGGVVREKLFF,TGTGCCAGCAGTTACTCGGGGGGGGTGGTGCGTGAAAAACTGTTTTTT
.,TRBJ1-5,few,TRBV2,CASSEFVVQPQHF,TGTGCCAGCAGTGAATTTGTCGTCCAGCCCCAGCATTTT
.,TRBJ2-7,.,TRBV6-1,CASSASWGLYEQYF,TGTGCCAGCAGTGCCTCTTGGGGACTGTACGAGCAGTACTTC
.,TRBJ2-1,.,TRBV7-7,CASSAGGYNEQFF,TGTGCTAGCAGCGCTGGGGGGTACAATGAGCAGTTCTTC
.,TRBJ2-7,few,TRBV28,CASSPPGTYEQYF,TGTGCCAGCAGTCCACCCGGGACCTACGAGCAGTACTTC
.,TRBJ1-5,few,TRBV29-1,CSAGGQNNQPQHF,TGCAGCGCCGGCGGACAGAACAATCAGCCCCAGCATTTT
.,TRBJ1-2,.,TRBV4-2,CASSQDRGRNYGYTF,TGTGCCAGCAGCCAAGATCGGGGTAGGAACTATGGCTACACCTTC
TRBD1,TRBJ2-5,.,TRBV18,CASGTTGTDQETQYF,TGTGCCAGCGGTACGACAGGGACAGATCAAGAGACCCAGTACTTC